The 4 T cell receptor beta chains below come from one sample, sequenced in a study of blood T cell repertoires in COVID-19. Method: immunoSEQ multiplex PCR; TCRdb's copy keeps in-frame clones and lacks some. Here the sample spans 390,000 or so clones, more than 70% being singletons. The material sequenced was peripheral blood. The receptors shown here come from a woman aged 25 to 39 with COVID-19, enrolled during active disease.

The chain recombines TRBV19 with TRBJ1-1, with 7 bases identical to TRBD1. Germline V CDR1 and CDR2: LNHDA, SQIVND (reference sequence). The J segment lost 2 bases and the V segment lost 7 bases, leaving 4 bases of the junction unmatched. The CDR3 length is 13 residues. The CDR3 DNA sequence: TGTGCCAGTACCCGACAGGGAAACACTGAAGCTTTCTTT. This sequence encodes CASTRQGNTEAFF.

This chain joins TRBV7-2 and TRBJ2-1; 7 nucleotides align to TRBD2. After removal of 5 bases from V and 12 bases from J, the junction contained 10 bases not matched to a gene. The length of the CDR3 is 13 residues. The germline gives CDR1 SGHTA, CDR2 FQGNSA. The CDR3 DNA is TGTGCCAGCAGCGTCGCCGGACTAGGTGGGCAGTTCTTC. Its translation: CASSVAGLGGQFF.

This clone was counted many times. V and J are TRBV6-1 and TRBJ1-4; no firm D call. This CDR3 is built from 14 residues. Deletions cut 0 bases from V and 8 bases from J, with 10 bases between. Germline CDR1 MNHNS, CDR2 SASEGT. CDR3 sequence: CASSEAPRGEKLFF. CDR3 DNA sequence: TGTGCCAGCAGTGAAGCGCCCCGGGGAGAAAAACTGTTTTTT.

The V gene is TRBV4-2, the J gene TRBJ1-2; D is unclear. V lost 1 base, J lost 0 bases, and 9 bases lay in between. Germline CDR1 and CDR2: LGHNA and YNFKEQ. The CDR3 spans 15 residues. The CDR3 spells CASSQVTPTNYGYTF. For the CDR3, the DNA is TGTGCCAGCAGCCAAGTAACACCAACTAACTATGGCTACACCTTC.